Sequencing of this T cell receptor beta chain was carried out in a study of cytomegalovirus exposure and HLA in healthy donors. The germline CDR1 and CDR2 sequences are MNHNY and SVGAGI (reference sequence). Trimming shortened V by 4 bases and J by 1 base, and 13 bases separated the two germline ends. This CDR3 contains 15 residues. General study findings and limits: When a later analysis was performed, an Asian-associated ancestry cluster reportedly had fewer N-insertions than the roughly 700-donor mean. TCR beta chains numbering some 160 were designated cytomegalovirus-associated. By a later analysis, the bulk of CMV-associated TCR beta chains appeared HLA-restricted.

It was with 60 Vbeta and 13 Jbeta primers that the PCR ran. The repertoire was sequenced with immunoSEQ multiplex PCR; TCRdb's copy has only in-frame clones and lacks some. The data show over 100,000 clones, with less than 80% seen just once and 5.5% to 8.5% held by the top ten. This clone was detected only a few times. The antigen is unknown. The origin of this receptor is a man in his forties in good health and CMV-seropositive. The sequencing input was PBMCs. J is TRBJ1-1 and V is TRBV6-6; D perhaps matches TRBD1 (6 bases). CDR3: CASSSLTRGNTEAFF. The CDR3 nucleotides read TGTGCCAGCAGTTCACTAACCAGGGGGAACACTGAAGCTTTCTTT.